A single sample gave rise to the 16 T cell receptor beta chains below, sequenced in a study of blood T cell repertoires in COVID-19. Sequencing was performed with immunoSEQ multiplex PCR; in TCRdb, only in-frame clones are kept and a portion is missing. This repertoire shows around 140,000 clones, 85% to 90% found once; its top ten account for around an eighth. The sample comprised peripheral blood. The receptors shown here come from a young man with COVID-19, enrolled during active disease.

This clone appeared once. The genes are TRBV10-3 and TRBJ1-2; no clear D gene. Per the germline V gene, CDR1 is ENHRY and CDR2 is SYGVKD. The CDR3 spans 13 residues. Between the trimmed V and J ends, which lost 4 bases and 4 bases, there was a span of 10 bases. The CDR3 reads CAISGADGYGYTF. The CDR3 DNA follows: TGTGCCATCAGTGGAGCGGACGGCTATGGCTACACCTTC.

The CDR3 loop is CASSQEGTSGTNEQFF. CDR3 in DNA: TGCGCCAGCAGCCAAGAGGGGACTAGCGGGACCAATGAGCAGTTCTTC. The J gene is TRBJ2-1, the V gene TRBV4-3; TRBD2 aligns across 13 bases. Unmatched junction bases numbered 2, after V lost 0 bases and J lost 6 bases. The CDR3 loop spans 16 amino acids. Germline V lookup: CDR1 LGHNA, CDR2 YSLEER.

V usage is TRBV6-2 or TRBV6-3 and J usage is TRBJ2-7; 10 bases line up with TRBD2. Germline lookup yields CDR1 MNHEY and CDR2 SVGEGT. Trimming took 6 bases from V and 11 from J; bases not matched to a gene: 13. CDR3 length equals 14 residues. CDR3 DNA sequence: TGTGCCAGCAGCTATGGGACTAGCGCCCGCCTGAAGTACTTC. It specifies CASSYGTSARLKYF.

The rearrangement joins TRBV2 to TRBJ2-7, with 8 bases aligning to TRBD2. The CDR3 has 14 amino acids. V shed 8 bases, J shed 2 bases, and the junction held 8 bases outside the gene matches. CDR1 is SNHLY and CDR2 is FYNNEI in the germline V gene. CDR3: CASFLSGSPYEQYF. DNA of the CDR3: TGTGCCAGCTTCCTGAGCGGGAGCCCCTACGAGCAGTACTTC. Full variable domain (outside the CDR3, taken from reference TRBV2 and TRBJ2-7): EPEVTQTPSHQVTQMGQEVILRCVPISNHLYFYWYRQILGQKVEFLVSFYNNEISEKSEIFDDQFSVERPDGSNFTLKIRSTKLEDSAMYFCASFLSGSPYEQYFGPGTRLTVT.

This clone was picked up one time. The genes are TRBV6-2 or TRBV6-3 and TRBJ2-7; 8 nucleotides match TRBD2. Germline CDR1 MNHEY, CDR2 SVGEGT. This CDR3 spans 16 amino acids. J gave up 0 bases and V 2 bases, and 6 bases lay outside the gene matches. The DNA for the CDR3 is TGTGCCAGCAGTTACGAACTAGCGGAAAGCTCCTACGAGCAGTACTTC. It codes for CASSYELAESSYEQYF.

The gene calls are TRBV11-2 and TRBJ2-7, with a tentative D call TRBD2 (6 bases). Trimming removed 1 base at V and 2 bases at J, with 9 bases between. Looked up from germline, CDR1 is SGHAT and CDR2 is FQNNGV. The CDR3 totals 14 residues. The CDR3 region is CASSLGDLPYEQYF. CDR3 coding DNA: TGTGCCAGCAGCTTAGGGGACTTGCCCTACGAGCAGTACTTC.

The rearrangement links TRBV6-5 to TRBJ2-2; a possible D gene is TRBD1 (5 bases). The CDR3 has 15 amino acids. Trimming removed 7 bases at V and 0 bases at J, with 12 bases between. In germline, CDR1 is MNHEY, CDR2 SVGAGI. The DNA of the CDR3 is TGTGCCAGCAAAGGCAACAGGCCGAACACCGGGGAGCTGTTTTTT. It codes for CASKGNRPNTGELFF.

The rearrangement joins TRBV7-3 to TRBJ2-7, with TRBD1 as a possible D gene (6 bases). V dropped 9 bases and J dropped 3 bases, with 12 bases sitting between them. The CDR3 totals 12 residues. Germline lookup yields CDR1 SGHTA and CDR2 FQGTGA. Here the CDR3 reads CARAPRGYEQYF. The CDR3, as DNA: TGTGCCAGGGCGCCCAGGGGCTACGAGCAGTACTTC.

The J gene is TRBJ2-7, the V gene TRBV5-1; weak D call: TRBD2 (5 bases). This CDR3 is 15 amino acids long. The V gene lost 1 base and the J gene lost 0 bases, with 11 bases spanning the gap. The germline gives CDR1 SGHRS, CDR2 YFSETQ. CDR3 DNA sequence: TGCGCCAGCAGCTTGTCGGTTAGCGCCTCCTACGAGCAGTACTTC. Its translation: CASSLSVSASYEQYF.

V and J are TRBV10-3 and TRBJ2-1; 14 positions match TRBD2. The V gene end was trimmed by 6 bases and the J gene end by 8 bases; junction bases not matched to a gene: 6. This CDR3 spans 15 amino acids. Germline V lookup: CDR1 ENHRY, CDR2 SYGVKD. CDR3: CAISRGLAGADEQFF. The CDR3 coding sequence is TGTGCCATCAGCCGGGGACTAGCGGGAGCGGATGAGCAGTTCTTC.

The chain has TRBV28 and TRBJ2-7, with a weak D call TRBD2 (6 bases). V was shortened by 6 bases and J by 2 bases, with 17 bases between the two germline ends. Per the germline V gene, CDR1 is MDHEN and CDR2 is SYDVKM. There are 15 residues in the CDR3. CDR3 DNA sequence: TGTGCCAGCAGAGAAAGGACTATCTTAGCCTACGAGCAGTACTTC. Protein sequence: CASRERTILAYEQYF.

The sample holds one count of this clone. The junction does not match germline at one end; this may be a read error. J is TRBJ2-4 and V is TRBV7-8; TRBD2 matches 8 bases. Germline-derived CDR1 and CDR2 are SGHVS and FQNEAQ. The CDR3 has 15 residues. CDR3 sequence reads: CASSVAGLAKNIQYF. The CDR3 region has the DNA TGTGCCAGCAGCGTAGCGGGGCTAGCCAAAAACATTCAGTACTTC.

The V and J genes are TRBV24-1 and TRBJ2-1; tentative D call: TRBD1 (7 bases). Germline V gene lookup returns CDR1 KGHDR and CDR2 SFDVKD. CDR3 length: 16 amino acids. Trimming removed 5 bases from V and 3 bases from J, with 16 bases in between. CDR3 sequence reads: CATSGLWGDSYNEQFF. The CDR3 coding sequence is TGTGCCACCAGTGGTCTTTGGGGGGACAGCTACAATGAGCAGTTCTTC.

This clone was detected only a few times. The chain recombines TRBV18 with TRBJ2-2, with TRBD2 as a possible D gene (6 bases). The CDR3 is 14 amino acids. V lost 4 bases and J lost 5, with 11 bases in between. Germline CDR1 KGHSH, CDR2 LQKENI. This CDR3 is CASSRLGYTGELFF. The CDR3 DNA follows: TGTGCCAGCTCACGACTAGGATATACCGGGGAGCTGTTTTTT.

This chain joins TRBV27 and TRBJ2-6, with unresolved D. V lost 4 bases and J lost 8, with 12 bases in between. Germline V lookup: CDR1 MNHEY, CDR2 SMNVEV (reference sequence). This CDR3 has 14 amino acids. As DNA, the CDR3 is TGTGCCAGCAGTTCAGTTGGCAGTTCCAACGTCCTGACTTTC. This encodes CASSSVGSSNVLTF.

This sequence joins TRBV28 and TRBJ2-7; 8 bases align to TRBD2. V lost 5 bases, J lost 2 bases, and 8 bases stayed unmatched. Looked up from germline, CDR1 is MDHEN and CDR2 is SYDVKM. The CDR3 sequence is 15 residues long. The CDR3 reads CASSITSGKAYEQYF. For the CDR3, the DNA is TGTGCCAGCAGTATAACTAGCGGAAAAGCCTACGAGCAGTACTTC.